This passage covers 9 T cell receptor beta chains from one sample sequenced in a study of shared clonotypes between healthy human individuals. Naive-designated CD8 cells lacked CD45RO, were positively enriched for CCR7, and omitted terminally differentiated effector memory CD45RA+ cells. The assay was immunoSEQ multiplex PCR, and TCRdb's table has in-frame clones only and misses some. The table lists some 2 million clones, 85% to 95% of them singletons. The sample was naive CD8+ T cells sorted from blood. Receptors were obtained from a man aged 18 to 29 in good health.

This chain links TRBV29-1 with TRBJ2-1; the match to TRBD2 covers 14 bases. The V gene's germline CDR1 is SQVTM and CDR2 ANQGSEA. This CDR3 has 14 residues. The V and J ends lost 8 bases and 8 bases, in that order; junction bases with no gene match: 8. The CDR3 region is CSIRGLAGEYEQFF. The DNA for the CDR3 is TGCAGCATCCGGGGACTAGCGGGAGAGTATGAGCAGTTCTTC.

The chain uses TRBV5-8 and TRBJ2-5; possible D gene TRBD2, 7 bases. The CDR3 is 15 amino acids. V lost 0 bases to trimming and J lost 5 bases, with 14 bases between them. The germline gives CDR1 SGHTS, CDR2 YDEGEE. The DNA of the CDR3 is TGTGCCAGCAGCTTGGCCGGGGGGCGCCCCGAGACCCAGTACTTC. Its translation is CASSLAGGRPETQYF.

V and J are TRBV6-1 and TRBJ1-2; possibly TRBD1 for D (6 bases). Germline CDR1 reads MNHNS; CDR2 reads SASEGT. The V end was cut by 4 bases, the J end by 2 bases, with 14 bases between. The CDR3 consists of 15 residues. Here the CDR3 DNA reads TGTGCCAGCAGTGCTACCTTAACAGGGAACTATGGCTACACCTTC. It codes for CASSATLTGNYGYTF.

The V gene is TRBV28, the J gene TRBJ1-5, with D possibly being TRBD1 (5 bases). Germline CDR1 is MDHEN and CDR2 is SYDVKM. With 3 bases removed from V and 6 bases from J, the gap between germline ends came to 18 bases. CDR3 length equals 16 residues. In DNA, the CDR3 is TGTGCCAGCAGTTTCTTAATCGACGTGGGGGGTCAGCCCCAGCATTTT. It translates to CASSFLIDVGGQPQHF.

This clone was detected once. The J gene is TRBJ2-5, the V gene TRBV10-2, with D unresolved. Trimming removed 0 bases from V and 2 bases from J, with 16 bases in between. Germline V CDR1 and CDR2: WSHSY, SAAADI. CDR3 length equals 17 residues. The DNA for the CDR3 is TGCGCCAGCAGTGAGTCGGATTACAGCGCCCCACAAGAGACCCAGTACTTC. It yields the protein CASSESDYSAPQETQYF.

The gene calls are TRBV5-8 and TRBJ2-7; TRBD1 is a possible D gene (6 bases). Deletions cut 0 bases from V and 9 bases from J, with 19 bases between. Germline V gene sequence: CDR1 SGHTS, CDR2 YDEGEE. There are 15 residues in the CDR3. This CDR3 is CASSLGQGRGVWQYF. The CDR3, as DNA: TGTGCCAGCAGCTTGGGGCAGGGGAGAGGTGTATGGCAGTACTTC.

The chain joins TRBV7-9 to TRBJ2-1; D call uncertain. The V end lost 5 bases, the J end lost 3 bases, and 8 bases lay between the germline ends. Germline V gene lookup returns CDR1 SEHNR and CDR2 FQNEAQ (reference sequence). There are 13 residues in the CDR3. The CDR3 DNA reads as TGTGCCAGCAGCAACCACGGCTACAATGAGCAGTTCTTC. Its protein product is CASSNHGYNEQFF.

The chain combines TRBV4-1 with TRBJ1-1, with D unclear. The germline CDR1 and CDR2 sequences are MGHRA and YSYEKL. V was clipped by 4 bases and J by 8 bases, with 14 bases between them. The CDR3 spans 13 residues. In DNA form, the CDR3 reads TGCGCCAGCAGCCTCCGACACGGGGAGGAAGCTTTCTTT. Residues: CASSLRHGEEAFF.

The chain joins TRBV29-1 to TRBJ2-3, with a weak D call TRBD2 (6 bases). The CDR3 sequence is 16 residues long. V shed 4 bases and J shed 6 bases, with 23 bases lying between them. The germline V gene has CDR1 SQVTM and CDR2 ANQGSEA. The CDR3, as DNA: TGCAGCGTTGTGGGGGTGATACAACGGGGGTACGATACGCAGTATTTT. It encodes CSVVGVIQRGYDTQYF.